The 31 T cell receptor beta chains listed next were all sequenced from one sample in a study of shared clonotypes between healthy human individuals. Generated by immunoSEQ multiplex PCR, the TCRdb table keeps only in-frame clones and is missing some. The sample includes about 1.4 million clones, around 95% of them seen just once. What was sequenced was naive CD4+ T cells sorted from blood. Subset described: CD45RA+ positively selected. These receptors were obtained from a young man in good health.

The gene calls are TRBV7-8 and TRBJ2-1; D is uncertain. This CDR3 contains 15 residues. CDR1 and CDR2 from the germline V gene are SGHVS and FQNEAQ. V gave up 0 bases and J gave up 6 bases, with 12 bases separating them. CDR3 sequence (DNA): TGTGCCAGCAGCTTAGCGCGTGTTAAGAGCAATGAGCAGTTCTTC. Protein product: CASSLARVKSNEQFF.

This chain uses TRBV28 with TRBJ2-2; TRBD1 matches at 9 bases. The germline CDR1 and CDR2 sequences are MDHEN and SYDVKM. V lost 3 bases, J lost 3 bases, and 8 bases stayed unmatched. The CDR3 is 17 residues long. As DNA, the CDR3 is TGTGCCAGCAGTTTGGACCGGGACAGGGATTACACCGGGGAGCTGTTTTTT. Encoded protein: CASSLDRDRDYTGELFF.

This chain connects TRBV5-5 to TRBJ2-1, with D uncertain. The CDR3 extends over 15 amino acids. The V end lost 4 bases, the J end lost 7 bases, and 18 bases lay between the germline ends. Looked up from germline, CDR1 is SGHKS and CDR2 is YYEKEE (reference sequence). The CDR3 DNA reads as TGTGCCAGCAGCCCCACACCTCACAGCGCAAATGAGCAGTTCTTC. It yields the protein CASSPTPHSANEQFF. The complete variable domain, with remaining parts taken from reference TRBV5-5 and TRBJ2-1, reads DAGVTQSPTHLIKTRGQQVTLRCSPISGHKSVSWYQQVLGQGPQFIFQYYEKEERGRGNFPDRFSARQFPNYSSELNVNALLLGDSALYLCASSPTPHSANEQFFGPGTRLTVL.

This clone was detected only once. This sequence joins TRBV6-1 and TRBJ1-2; no firm D call. Between the trimmed V and J ends, which lost 5 bases and 1 base, there was a span of 5 bases. Germline V gene data show CDR1 as MNHNS and CDR2 as SASEGT. CDR3 length: 12 residues. In DNA form, the CDR3 reads TGTGCCAGCAGTACCCTTAACTATGGCTACACCTTC. Its translation: CASSTLNYGYTF.

The chain combines TRBV19 with TRBJ2-5; D may be TRBD1 (6 bases). Germline loops: CDR1 LNHDA, CDR2 SQIVND (reference sequence). V gave up 6 bases and J gave up 4 bases, with 18 bases separating them. This CDR3 region has 15 residues. CDR3 region: CASSNTGNPAETQYF. CDR3 sequence (DNA): TGTGCCAGTAGCAACACAGGGAACCCTGCAGAGACCCAGTACTTC.

The CDR3 nucleotides are TGTGCCAGCAGCCCGAGGAGGGAAGTGCTCTCTGGAAACACCATATATTTT. This sequence encodes CASSPRREVLSGNTIYF. The genes are TRBV11-3 and TRBJ1-3; D remains unclear. This CDR3 contains 17 residues. Germline CDR1 reads SGHNT; CDR2 reads YENEEA. Trimming took off 5 bases at V and 0 bases at J, with 17 bases between the two ends.

This clone was counted once. The CDR3 DNA reads as TGTGCCAGCAGTGATTTTACCGCTCTCCATGAGCAGTTCTTC. Its protein is CASSDFTALHEQFF. This chain links TRBV2 with TRBJ2-1; D gene uncertain. Germline CDR1 SNHLY, CDR2 FYNNEI. The CDR3 loop spans 14 amino acids. V was trimmed by 3 bases and J by 8 bases, leaving 14 bases between them.

The CDR3: CASSLSPGTVERGYTF. CDR3 DNA sequence: TGTGCCAGCAGCTTATCTCCGGGGACCGTAGAACGGGGCTACACCTTC. The chain couples TRBV7-9 to TRBJ1-2, with a possible D match to TRBD1 (5 bases). The CDR3 consists of 16 residues. Germline V CDR1 and CDR2: SEHNR, FQNEAQ (reference sequence). Trimming took 2 bases from V and 8 from J, leaving 21 bases between them. The whole variable domain, filled in from reference TRBV7-9 and TRBJ1-2, reads DTGVSQNPRHKITKRGQNVTFRCDPISEHNRLYWYRQTLGQGPEFLTYFQNEAQLEKSRLLSDRFSAERPKGSFSTLEIQRTEQGDSAMYLCASSLSPGTVERGYTFGSGTRLTVV.

The chain combines TRBV2 with TRBJ2-7, with D tentatively TRBD2 (5 bases). Trimming left V 1 base short and J 2 bases short, with 9 bases between. CDR1 is SNHLY and CDR2 is FYNNEI in the germline V gene. This CDR3 spans 14 amino acids. This CDR3 reads CASSEDRGPYEQYF. Written as DNA, the CDR3 is TGTGCCAGCAGTGAAGATCGGGGTCCCTACGAGCAGTACTTC.

The V gene is TRBV29-1, the J gene TRBJ2-3, with TRBD2 as a possible D gene (7 bases). CDR3 size: 14 residues. CDR1 is SQVTM and CDR2 is ANQGSEA in the germline V gene. Trimming pared 7 bases from V and 3 bases from J, leaving 17 bases between. The CDR3 protein is CSADEGGVTDTQYF. CDR3 in DNA: TGCAGCGCCGATGAGGGGGGGGTAACAGATACGCAGTATTTT.

The gene calls are TRBV5-1 and TRBJ2-1; 7 positions agree with TRBD2. V was pared by 2 bases and J by 7 bases, with 9 bases of the junction left unmatched. The CDR3 sequence is 15 residues long. Germline lookup yields CDR1 SGHRS and CDR2 YFSETQ. CDR3 coding DNA: TGCGCCAGCAGCTTCTACGGGAGGATTAAAAATGAGCAGTTCTTC. The encoded protein is CASSFYGRIKNEQFF.

The chain carries TRBV5-6 and TRBJ2-3; D may be TRBD1 (5 bases). Trimming removed 0 bases at V and 1 base at J, with 15 bases between. Germline CDR1 reads SGHDT; CDR2 reads YYEEEE. The CDR3 loop spans 17 amino acids. CDR3 in DNA: TGTGCCAGCAGCTTGGGTAGGGGCCTACTCGGCACAGATACGCAGTATTTT. This sequence encodes CASSLGRGLLGTDTQYF.

This sequence joins TRBV9 and TRBJ2-1, with TRBD2 identical over 10 bases. The ends lost 0 bases at V and 7 bases at J; junction bases unmatched: 10. The CDR3 covers 17 residues. Germline V gives CDR1 SGDLS, CDR2 YYNGEE. For the CDR3, the DNA is TGTGCCAGCAGCGTAGAGCCTAGCGGGAGCGGGTTGAATGAGCAGTTCTTC. Translated, it gives CASSVEPSGSGLNEQFF.

The chain links TRBV11-2 to TRBJ2-5, with TRBD2 identical over 11 bases. The CDR3 extends over 15 amino acids. Germline trimming cut 4 bases from V and 3 bases from J; bases unmatched to any gene: 4. Germline CDR1 and CDR2: SGHAT and FQNNGV. CDR3 protein: CASSWATSGKETQYF. For the CDR3, the DNA is TGTGCCAGCAGCTGGGCGACTAGCGGGAAAGAGACCCAGTACTTC.

This chain connects TRBV11-2 to TRBJ2-7, with D hard to call. CDR3 length: 13 amino acids. V was cut by 3 bases and J by 0 bases, with 6 bases left in between. Germline V lookup: CDR1 SGHAT, CDR2 FQNNGV. The CDR3 DNA follows: TGTGCCAGCAGCTTTGGGAACTCCTACGAGCAGTACTTC. Protein product: CASSFGNSYEQYF.

The chain employs TRBV18 and TRBJ1-5, with D perhaps matching TRBD1 (6 bases). The V and J ends lost 3 bases and 5 bases respectively, with 8 bases between them. Germline V lookup: CDR1 KGHSH, CDR2 LQKENI. This CDR3 has 13 amino acids. The CDR3 loop is CASSPDSDQPQHF. CDR3 nucleotide sequence: TGTGCCAGCTCACCGGACAGCGATCAGCCCCAGCATTTT.

The chain employs TRBV5-1 and TRBJ2-5; D is possibly TRBD1 (5 bases). Germline assignment: CDR1 SGHRS and CDR2 YFSETQ. The V and J ends lost 0 bases and 5 bases respectively, with 11 bases between them. The CDR3 consists of 14 residues. The CDR3 loop reads CASSLEGRDETQYF. CDR3 DNA: TGCGCCAGCAGCTTGGAAGGCAGGGATGAGACCCAGTACTTC. The entire variable domain, with the rest obtained from reference TRBV5-1 and TRBJ2-5, is as follows: KAGVTQTPRYLIKTRGQQVTLSCSPISGHRSVSWYQQTPGQGLQFLFEYFSETQRNKGNFPGRFSGRQFSNSRSEMNVSTLELGDSALYLCASSLEGRDETQYFGPGTRLLVL.

This clone has just one count. The chain has TRBV7-9 and TRBJ1-5, with D unclear. This CDR3 is built from 13 residues. V was cut by 5 bases and J by 3 bases, with 8 bases left in between. Germline V gives CDR1 SEHNR, CDR2 FQNEAQ (reference sequence). CDR3 region: CASSTSFNQPQHF. The CDR3 DNA follows: TGTGCCAGCAGCACCAGTTTCAATCAGCCCCAGCATTTT.

V gene TRBV18 combines with J gene TRBJ2-5; D remains unclear. Looked up from germline, CDR1 is KGHSH and CDR2 is LQKENI. The CDR3 contains 14 residues. V was cut by 0 bases and J by 2 bases, with 7 bases left in between. This chain's CDR3 is CASSPPNVQETQYF. CDR3 DNA: TGTGCCAGCTCACCACCGAATGTACAAGAGACCCAGTACTTC.

This sequence joins TRBV6-5 and TRBJ2-1; 7 bases are a match to TRBD2. This CDR3 is built from 11 residues. Germline lookup yields CDR1 MNHEY and CDR2 SVGAGI. The J segment lost 14 bases and the V segment lost 2 bases, leaving 3 bases of the junction unmatched. CDR3: CASSYGTTKFF. CDR3 coding DNA: TGTGCCAGCAGTTACGGGACTACCAAGTTCTTC.

This clone has only one observation. The chain employs TRBV19 and TRBJ1-5, with D hard to call. Germline loops: CDR1 LNHDA, CDR2 SQIVND (reference sequence). The V gene lost 0 bases and the J gene lost 6 bases, with 9 bases spanning the gap. This CDR3 is built from 14 residues. CDR3 DNA sequence: TGTGCCAGTAGTATAGATTGGGTTGGTCAGCCCCAGCATTTT. It encodes CASSIDWVGQPQHF.

This rearrangement joins TRBV7-9 to TRBJ2-3; D is undetermined. The germline V gene encodes CDR1 SEHNR and CDR2 FQNEAQ (reference sequence). V lost 5 bases and J lost 2, with 14 bases in between. The CDR3 extends over 15 amino acids. CDR3 in amino acids: CASSLMTGPTDTQYF. Written as DNA, the CDR3 is TGTGCCAGCAGCCTCATGACCGGGCCCACAGATACGCAGTATTTT.

As concerns this clone: The same CDR3 can be traced to other DNA sequences in this sample. The chain couples TRBV6-5 to TRBJ1-2, with 7 bases lining up with TRBD1. The V gene end was trimmed by 5 bases and the J gene end by 2 bases; junction bases not matched to a gene: 2. CDR3 size: 13 residues. Germline loops: CDR1 MNHEY, CDR2 SVGAGI. CDR3 DNA: TGTGCCAGCAGTCAGACAGGGAACTATGGCTACACCTTC. Encoded protein: CASSQTGNYGYTF.

The chain carries TRBV6-5 and TRBJ2-3; D gene ambiguous. Trimming took off 1 base at V and 0 bases at J, with 5 bases between the two ends. The CDR3 sequence is 14 residues long. CDR1 MNHEY and CDR2 SVGAGI come from the germline V gene. The CDR3 DNA follows: TGTGCCAGCAGTTACTTTTCTAGCACAGATACGCAGTATTTT. Translated, it gives CASSYFSSTDTQYF.

On this clone: Other nucleotide sequences from this sample produce the same CDR3. This sequence joins TRBV5-1 and TRBJ2-6; 10 nucleotides line up with TRBD1. The CDR3 runs 17 residues. V shed 4 bases, J shed 0 bases, and the junction held 4 bases outside the gene matches. The germline V gene has CDR1 SGHRS and CDR2 YFSETQ. CDR3 in amino acids: CASSRDRGSSGANVLTF. In DNA, the CDR3 is TGCGCCAGCAGCCGGGACAGGGGCTCCTCTGGGGCCAACGTCCTGACTTTC.

V and J are TRBV6-1 and TRBJ2-1; D perhaps matches TRBD2 (6 bases). V was clipped by 3 bases and J by 7 bases, with 13 bases between them. Germline CDR1 MNHNS, CDR2 SASEGT. CDR3 length: 14 amino acids. The CDR3 DNA reads TGTGCCAGCAGTGATCCGTCAGGGACTAATGAGCAGTTCTTC. Residues: CASSDPSGTNEQFF.

This sequence joins TRBV18 and TRBJ2-1, with 14 nucleotides matching TRBD2. Trimming removed 4 bases from V and 9 bases from J; junction bases left unmatched: 5. Germline V gene data show CDR1 as KGHSH and CDR2 as LQKENI. The CDR3 runs 15 residues. The DNA of the CDR3 is TGTGCCAGCTCACGGGGACTAGCGGGGGATGTTGAGCAGTTCTTC. It codes for CASSRGLAGDVEQFF.

This clone was detected once. The V call is TRBV5-1, the J call TRBJ2-1, with TRBD1 as a possible D gene (6 bases). The CDR3 spans 16 residues. Germline V CDR1 and CDR2: SGHRS, YFSETQ. Trimming left V 0 bases short and J 7 bases short, with 17 bases between. CDR3 sequence reads: CASSLEPAGVTNEQFF. The DNA of the CDR3 is TGCGCCAGCAGCTTGGAGCCCGCAGGGGTGACAAATGAGCAGTTCTTC.

This clone was observed a handful of times. The gene calls are TRBV19 and TRBJ2-1; D uncertain. Germline lookup yields CDR1 LNHDA and CDR2 SQIVND (reference sequence). This CDR3 contains 15 residues. The V and J ends lost 7 bases and 1 base respectively, with 14 bases between them. DNA of the CDR3: TGTGCCAGTACCCTGGCCCCATCTTCCTACAATGAGCAGTTCTTC. Translated, it gives CASTLAPSSYNEQFF.

V and J are TRBV9 and TRBJ1-5, with D possibly being TRBD1 (5 bases). Germline V gene lookup returns CDR1 SGDLS and CDR2 YYNGEE. Trimming pared 1 base from V and 11 bases from J, leaving 19 bases between. The CDR3 sequence is 15 residues long. The CDR3 reads CASSVQGSPREAQHF. CDR3 DNA: TGTGCCAGCAGCGTACAGGGTTCCCCCAGGGAGGCCCAGCATTTT.

CDR3 nucleotides: TGCGCCAGCAGCTCTCTGGGCGGCTTGAACACTGAAGCTTTCTTT. Protein product: CASSSLGGLNTEAFF. The rearrangement links TRBV5-1 to TRBJ1-1; D not certain. Germline CDR1 SGHRS, CDR2 YFSETQ. This CDR3 is built from 15 residues. Trimming pared 3 bases from V and 0 bases from J, leaving 12 bases between. Full variable domain (remainder filled in from reference TRBV5-1 and TRBJ1-1): KAGVTQTPRYLIKTRGQQVTLSCSPISGHRSVSWYQQTPGQGLQFLFEYFSETQRNKGNFPGRFSGRQFSNSRSEMNVSTLELGDSALYLCASSSLGGLNTEAFFGQGTRLTVV.